This T cell receptor (beta chain) was sequenced in a study of shared clonotypes between healthy human individuals. The ends lost 6 bases at V and 8 bases at J; junction bases unmatched: 7. The length of the CDR3 is 14 residues. Germline assignment: CDR1 MNHNS and CDR2 SASEGT. Findings of the study overall: When compared with the clonotypes that were shared by all four sorted-subset donors, the non-shared clonotypes turned out to have lower generation probabilities. Naive subsets generally exceeded memory subsets in estimated richness. Sample collection involved blood only; tissue repertoires are likely different.

Clones were sequenced by immunoSEQ multiplex PCR, and TCRdb holds only the in-frame ones, with some missing. The sample records about 520,000 clones, about 96% being singletons. As to this clone: The antigen remains unidentified.

The clonotype was recovered from a woman aged 25-40 years in good health. Material: naive CD4+ T cells sorted from blood. Regarding subset: CD45RA+ positively selected. The V call is TRBV6-1, the J call TRBJ1-2, with TRBD1 matching 12 bases. DNA of the CDR3: TGTGCCAGCAGACAGGGACAGGGGGCACGGGGCTACACCTTC. Translated, it gives CASRQGQGARGYTF.